These T cell receptor beta chains were read from a single sample in a study of metastatic and nonmetastatic thyroid tumors. TCRdb re-clonotyped the PCR reads via MiXCR. The table shows about 41,000 clones, with 9.5% to 12% occurring only once. Sequencing used blood. The source of these receptors is a female donor with papillary thyroid cancer or a benign thyroid nodule (not recorded which). Some clones in this sample may be carry-over from other donors' samples. CDR3s include the opening cysteine and the closing phenylalanine or tryptophan. The D gene is left open where the match is weak. Where a row states a size, it is once, few, many or the class of an expanded clone; other rows omit it.

j_call	cdr3_length	v_call	d_call	clone_size	cdr3_nt	cdr3_aa
TRBJ1-2	14	TRBV4-1	TRBD1	-	TGCGCCAGCAGCCAACCCACAGGGGGCTATGGCTACACCTTC	CASSQPTGGYGYTF
TRBJ2-5	14	TRBV11-2	-	-	TGTGCCAGCAGGCCTAACCTCATGGGGTGGGCCGAGTACTTC	CASRPNLMGWAEYF
TRBJ2-1	18	TRBV4-1	TRBD2	many	TGCGCCAGCACCCGACCGGGACTAGCGGGAGTAGCCTACAATGAGCAGTTCTTC	CASTRPGLAGVAYNEQFF
TRBJ2-1	19	TRBV10-3	TRBD2	many	TGTGCCATCAGTGATCGGGGGACTAGCGGGAGGGCCGTCTACAATGAGCAGTTCTTC	CAISDRGTSGRAVYNEQFF
TRBJ2-6	18	TRBV27	TRBD1	many	TGTGCCAGCAGTTTCTGGGCAGGGGGTAGCTCTGGGGCCAACGTCCTGACTTTC	CASSFWAGGSSGANVLTF
TRBJ2-1	15	TRBV6-2/TRBV6-3	-	many	TGTGCCAGCAGTTTTTCCCGGAAAACAAGTGCTGAGCAGTTCTTC	CASSFSRKTSAEQFF
TRBJ2-3	14	TRBV6-2/TRBV6-3	-	few	TGTGCCAGCAGTGCCCGGGACGCAACAGATACGCAGTATTTT	CASSARDATDTQYF
TRBJ2-7	15	TRBV12-3/TRBV12-4	TRBD1	many	TGTGCCAGCAGCCAAACACGACAGGGGGGCTACGAGCAGTACTTC	CASSQTRQGGYEQYF
TRBJ1-4	15	TRBV6-1	TRBD1	few	TGTGCCAGCAGTTTCCCCAGGGGGATTAATGAAAAACTGTTTTTT	CASSFPRGINEKLFF
TRBJ1-2	14	TRBV28	TRBD1	many	TGTGCCAGCAGTTTGTCCGCAGGGGGCGTCGGCTACACCTTC	CASSLSAGGVGYTF
TRBJ2-1	15	TRBV13	-	many	TGTGCCAGCAGCTCCGGACCTAACTCCTACAATGAGCAGTTCTTC	CASSSGPNSYNEQFF
TRBJ2-7	15	TRBV27	TRBD2	few	TGTGCCAGCAGTTTAGTAGGCGGGAGAGCCTACGAGCAGTACTTC	CASSLVGGRAYEQYF
TRBJ2-1	11	TRBV13	-	-	TGTGCCAGCAGCTTAGGACAGGGAGGGTTCTTC	CASSLGQGGFF
TRBJ2-7	17	TRBV28	TRBD2	many	TGTGCCAGCAGTCCCCCCGTTGGTAGCGGGAGGTCCGACGAGCAGTACTTC	CASSPPVGSGRSDEQYF
TRBJ2-5	18	TRBV20-1	TRBD2	many	TGCAGTGCTAGTGAAGGACTAGCGGGAGGGCTAAAGGGGGAGACCCAGTACTTC	CSASEGLAGGLKGETQYF
TRBJ2-2	15	TRBV24-1	-	-	TGTGCCACCAGCATACAGGGTGGAAGCACCGGGGAGCTGTTTTTT	CATSIQGGSTGELFF
TRBJ2-7	11	TRBV11-2	-	many	TGTGCCAGCAGCCACTCCTACGAGCAGTACTTC	CASSHSYEQYF
TRBJ2-6	17	TRBV6-4	-	many	TGTGCCAGCAGTGGAAGGGTTCAGTTATGTGTCGACAACGTCCTGACTTTC	CASSGRVQLCVDNVLTF
TRBJ1-6	17	TRBV27	-	many	TGTGCCAGCAGTTTATCCCCCCTACGGCTGACTTATTCACCCCTCCACTTT	CASSLSPLRLTYSPLHF
TRBJ2-2	17	TRBV10-1	TRBD1	many	TGCGCCAGCAGTGAATACCAGGGGGCAGTTAGGACCGAGGAGCTGTTTTTT	CASSEYQGAVRTEELFF
TRBJ2-7	11	TRBV12-3/TRBV12-4	-	many	TGTGCCAGCAGTTTTAGTGGCGAGCAGTACTTC	CASSFSGEQYF
TRBJ1-2	15	TRBV9	-	many	TGTGCCAGCAGCGTAGCGGTGGAGGGAAAGGGTGGCTACACCTTC	CASSVAVEGKGGYTF
TRBJ2-1	13	TRBV12-3/TRBV12-4	TRBD1	many	TGTGCCAGCAAGGGACAGCGTTACAATGAGCAGTTCTTC	CASKGQRYNEQFF
TRBJ1-1	16	TRBV3-1	TRBD1	many	TGTGCCAGCAGCCCCGGACAGGGGAGGGGAAGTGCTGAAGCTTTCTTT	CASSPGQGRGSAEAFF
TRBJ2-3	16	TRBV6-1	-	many	TGTGCCAGCAGGACTGGAAGTGAGGGAGGCACAGATACGCAGTATTTT	CASRTGSEGGTDTQYF
TRBJ1-5	13	TRBV5-1	-	-	TGCGCCAGCAGCTTGTCGGGAGACCAGCCCCAGCATTTT	CASSLSGDQPQHF
TRBJ2-1	17	TRBV27	TRBD2	many	TGTGCCAGCAGTACCCGGACTAGCGGGAGGGCCACGTATGAGCAGTTCTTC	CASSTRTSGRATYEQFF
TRBJ1-1	12	TRBV2	TRBD1	many	TGTGCCAGCAGTGATGACAGGGCTGAAGCTTTCTTT	CASSDDRAEAFF
TRBJ2-1	12	TRBV7-9	-	many	TGTGCCAGCAGCCCGACTAGTGATGAGCAGTTCTTC	CASSPTSDEQFF
TRBJ1-5	19	TRBV4-1	-	-	TGCGCCAGCAGCCAAGGAAACTCTCCCTTCTCCGATAGCAATCAGCCCCAGCATTTT	CASSQGNSPFSDSNQPQHF
TRBJ2-7	15	TRBV7-8	-	many	TGTGCCAGCAGCGGCCGTGGGTACAGCTCCTACGAGCAGTACTTC	CASSGRGYSSYEQYF
TRBJ1-5	17	TRBV12-3/TRBV12-4	TRBD1	many	TGTGCCAGCAGTTCCACAAGGGGACAGGGGAGGGTGCAGCCCCAGCATTTT	CASSSTRGQGRVQPQHF
TRBJ2-6	16	TRBV5-4	-	many	TGTGCCAGCAGCTTGGTCAAATCTTCCGGGGCCAACGTCCTGACTTTC	CASSLVKSSGANVLTF
TRBJ2-2	18	TRBV7-9	TRBD2	many	TGTGCCAGCAGCTTAACCGGGACTAGCGGTTCGGTTACCGGGGAGCTGTTTTTT	CASSLTGTSGSVTGELFF
TRBJ1-6	16	TRBV28	-	many	TGTGCCAGCAGTTTCAACCGACGGACAAGTAATTCACCCCTCCACTTT	CASSFNRRTSNSPLHF
TRBJ2-3	17	TRBV24-1	TRBD2	many	TGTGCCACCAGTGACGGACTAGCGGGATTAGGGTTGGATACGCAGTATTTT	CATSDGLAGLGLDTQYF
TRBJ2-7	13	TRBV20-1	-	many	TGCAGTGCCCTTCACCCTAGAGACTACGAGCAGTACTTC	CSALHPRDYEQYF
TRBJ2-3	16	TRBV24-1	-	few	TGTGCCACCAGTGATTTTAAGGGGAGCCCGACAGATACGCAGTATTTT	CATSDFKGSPTDTQYF
TRBJ1-2	12	TRBV25-1	-	many	TGTGCCAGCAGTGACAGCAGATATGGCTACACCTTC	CASSDSRYGYTF
TRBJ1-3	17	TRBV11-3	-	many	TGTGCCAGCAGCTTAGTAGGGCCTGTTGTCGCTGGAAACACCATATATTTT	CASSLVGPVVAGNTIYF
TRBJ2-3	14	TRBV27	-	many	TGTGCCAGCAGTTCCAGACAGAGACCAGATACGCAGTATTTT	CASSSRQRPDTQYF
TRBJ1-1	12	TRBV10-3	-	many	TGTGCCATCAATGGGGGCGGTACTGAAGCTTTCTTT	CAINGGGTEAFF